The rows below give T cell receptor beta chains drawn from one sample of a study of human thymus T cells. TCRdb's copy holds only in-frame clones and misses some; the assay was immunoSEQ multiplex PCR. The sample yields tens of thousands of clones, 85% to 95% seen once. Sequencing was performed on blood. These receptors were collected from a boy under two years old with a congenital heart defect but otherwise immunologically healthy. CDR3s include the opening cysteine and the closing phenylalanine or tryptophan. A D gene is named only where the DNA matches it firmly. Part of the rows lack a size; the others show once, few, many or a class for expanded clones.

size	V	J	D	CDR3	DNA
NA	TRBV19	TRBJ1-6	TRBD1	CASRDRENSPLHF	TGTGCCAGTAGGGACAGGGAAAATTCACCCCTCCACTTT
NA	TRBV14	TRBJ2-3	NA	CASSQVKRTHSTDTQYF	TGTGCCAGCAGCCAAGTGAAAAGGACACATAGCACAGATACGCAGTATTTT
once	TRBV30	TRBJ2-7	TRBD1	CAWSAPGQGSYEQYF	TGTGCCTGGAGTGCACCGGGACAGGGGTCCTACGAGCAGTACTTC
NA	TRBV9	TRBJ2-3	TRBD2	CASSVGGTRGTDTQYF	TGTGCCAGCAGCGTAGGTGGGACTAGGGGCACAGATACGCAGTATTTT
NA	TRBV6-5	TRBJ2-3	TRBD2	CASRVAGTVTDTQYF	TGTGCCAGCAGGGTAGCGGGAACCGTCACAGATACGCAGTATTTT
NA	TRBV7-2	TRBJ1-4	TRBD1	CASSGATGDGEKLFF	TGTGCCAGCAGCGGGGCGACAGGGGATGGGGAAAAACTGTTTTTT
NA	TRBV10-2	TRBJ2-3	TRBD2	CASSDSGKRTDTQYF	TGCGCCAGCAGTGATAGCGGGAAAAGGACAGATACGCAGTATTTT
once	TRBV7-9	TRBJ2-5	TRBD2	CASSFIAGGDQETQYF	TGTGCCAGCAGCTTCATAGCGGGGGGCGATCAAGAGACCCAGTACTTC
NA	TRBV5-6	TRBJ1-2	NA	CASSSPYQEANYGYTF	TGTGCCAGCAGCTCCCCCTACCAGGAGGCTAACTATGGCTACACCTTC
NA	TRBV12-5	TRBJ2-1	TRBD1	CASGLTGGNEQFF	TGTGCTAGTGGATTGACAGGGGGCAATGAGCAGTTCTTC
NA	TRBV19	TRBJ1-1	NA	CASSIVPGTEAFF	TGTGCCAGTAGTATCGTCCCTGGCACTGAAGCTTTCTTT
NA	TRBV4-1	TRBJ2-1	NA	CASSQDRTLVRGQFF	TGCGCCAGCAGCCAAGATAGGACACTGGTCCGGGGGCAGTTCTTC
NA	TRBV7-2	TRBJ2-7	NA	CASSTPPGIVYF	TGTGCCAGCAGCACCCCGCCTGGGATAGTCTACTTC
NA	TRBV18	TRBJ2-7	NA	CASSPREAGRYEQYF	TGTGCCAGCTCACCACGCGAGGCGGGACGGTACGAGCAGTACTTC
NA	TRBV7-8	TRBJ2-1	TRBD2	CASSFFIGLARLGKQFF	TGTGCCAGCAGCTTTTTTATAGGACTAGCGAGGCTGGGTAAGCAGTTCTTC
few	TRBV5-4	TRBJ2-1	TRBD1	CASSRDRGEQFF	TGTGCCAGCAGCCGGGACAGGGGTGAGCAGTTCTTC
NA	TRBV11-2	TRBJ2-5	TRBD2	CASSLVGGMETQYF	TGTGCCAGCAGCTTAGTGGGGGGGATGGAGACCCAGTACTTC
NA	TRBV19	TRBJ2-6	TRBD1	CAAKQGAGANVLTF	TGTGCCGCTAAACAGGGGGCTGGGGCCAACGTCCTGACTTTC
NA	TRBV6-5	TRBJ1-2	NA	CASSYGMNYGYTF	TGTGCCAGCAGTTACGGGATGAACTATGGCTACACCTTC
NA	TRBV9	TRBJ2-3	NA	CASSVGGRDTQYF	TGTGCCAGCAGCGTAGGGGGGAGAGATACGCAGTATTTT
medium-sized	TRBV25-1	TRBJ1-5	NA	CASSDTGPDQPQHF	TGTGCCAGCAGTGACACAGGGCCGGATCAGCCCCAGCATTTT
NA	TRBV2	TRBJ1-5	NA	CASSEQGNQPQHF	TGTGCCAGCAGTGAACAGGGCAATCAGCCCCAGCATTTT
once	TRBV5-6	TRBJ2-1	TRBD2	CASSLAGTSGSHYNEQFF	TGTGCCAGCAGCTTGGCAGGGACTAGCGGGAGCCACTACAATGAGCAGTTCTTC
NA	TRBV18	TRBJ1-1	TRBD1	CASSSGAGGMNTEAFF	TGTGCCAGCTCATCGGGGGCAGGGGGCATGAACACTGAAGCTTTCTTT
NA	TRBV4-1	TRBJ1-4	NA	CASSQEHTVYNEKLFF	TGCGCCAGCAGCCAAGAACATACAGTTTATAATGAAAAACTGTTTTTT
NA	TRBV5-5	TRBJ1-2	NA	CASSSLQGYNYGYTF	TGTGCCAGCAGCTCCTTACAGGGTTATAACTATGGCTACACCTTC
NA	TRBV4-2	TRBJ2-5	TRBD2	CASSQERPTSGGAETQYF	TGTGCCAGCAGCCAAGAACGGCCTACTAGCGGGGGGGCGGAGACCCAGTACTTC
NA	TRBV7-9	TRBJ2-3	TRBD2	CASSWRGGTDTQYF	TGTGCCAGCAGCTGGCGGGGGGGCACAGATACGCAGTATTTT
NA	TRBV7-6	TRBJ2-5	NA	CASSLAGSETQYF	TGTGCCAGCAGCTTAGCCGGGTCGGAGACCCAGTACTTC
NA	TRBV28	TRBJ2-4	TRBD1	CASSPSGTGDKNIQYF	TGTGCCAGCAGTCCGTCCGGGACAGGGGACAAAAACATTCAGTACTTC
NA	TRBV29-1	TRBJ2-4	NA	CSVPAGMDIQYF	TGCAGCGTCCCCGCAGGGATGGACATTCAGTACTTC
NA	TRBV20-1	TRBJ2-7	NA	CSAVRGSEQYF	TGCAGTGCCGTCCGGGGAAGTGAGCAGTACTTC
NA	TRBV30	TRBJ2-2	NA	CALDRGELFF	TGTGCCCTAGATAGGGGGGAGCTGTTTTTT
once	TRBV10-3	TRBJ1-5	TRBD1	CAISESAGQGGPQHF	TGTGCCATCAGTGAGTCGGCAGGCCAGGGGGGGCCCCAGCATTTT
NA	TRBV10-3	TRBJ1-5	NA	CAISEQGQPQHF	TGTGCCATCAGTGAACAGGGTCAGCCCCAGCATTTT
NA	TRBV10-1	TRBJ2-2	NA	CASSQNTGELFF	TGCGCCAGCAGTCAGAACACCGGGGAGCTGTTTTTT
few	TRBV25-1	TRBJ1-3	TRBD1	CASRGGRNTIYF	TGTGCCAGCAGAGGGGGCAGAAACACCATATATTTT
NA	TRBV11-2	TRBJ2-1	TRBD2	CASSLITSGYNEQFF	TGTGCCAGCAGCTTAATCACTAGCGGATACAATGAGCAGTTCTTC
NA	TRBV15	TRBJ2-1	NA	CATSDQDTYNEQFF	TGTGCCACCAGCGATCAGGACACCTACAATGAGCAGTTCTTC
NA	TRBV27	TRBJ1-1	NA	CASSATRNTEAFF	TGTGCCAGCAGTGCCACTAGGAACACTGAAGCTTTCTTT
NA	TRBV19	TRBJ2-3	NA	CASSIAPDTQYF	TGTGCCAGTAGTATAGCACCAGATACGCAGTATTTT